The rows below give T cell receptor beta chains drawn from one sample of a study of blood T cell repertoires in COVID-19. The protocol was immunoSEQ multiplex PCR, while the TCRdb copy is restricted to in-frame clones and leaves out a portion. The sample yields under 300,000 clones, roughly 80% seen once. Sequencing was done on a sample of peripheral blood. The receptors shown here come from a woman aged 18 to 35 with acute or convalescent COVID-19. Both conserved end residues are part of each CDR3. The D gene is left open where the match is weak.

>TRBV19|TRBJ2-6|-
TGTGCCAGTAGTTCCCGGGACTTTCTTGGGGCCAACGTCCTGACTTTC
CASSSRDFLGANVLTF
>TRBV18|TRBJ1-5|-
TGTGCCAGCTCGGTTGACAGGCACAATCAGCCCCAGCATTTT
CASSVDRHNQPQHF
>TRBV11-2|TRBJ2-5|TRBD2
TGTGCCAGCAGCTTAAGATGGACTAGCGGGACCCAAGAGACCCAGTACTTC
CASSLRWTSGTQETQYF
>TRBV5-1|TRBJ2-6|-
TGCGCCACCGGACAGTCTGGGGCCAACGTCCTGACTTTC
CATGQSGANVLTF
>TRBV29-1|TRBJ2-2|TRBD1
TGCAGCGGGACAGGGTCCGGGGAGCTGTTTTTT
CSGTGSGELFF
>TRBV4-2|TRBJ2-4|TRBD1
TGTGCCAGCAGCCAAGGGGGACAGGGGAACATTCAGTACTTC
CASSQGGQGNIQYF
>TRBV18|TRBJ2-6|-
TGTGCCAGCTCAGTAGGTTCGGCCTGGGCGACTGGGGCCAACGTCCTGACTTTC
CASSVGSAWATGANVLTF
>TRBV7-2|TRBJ2-7|-
TGTGCCAGCAGCTCAAGGACAGTCTCCTACGAGCAGTACTTC
CASSSRTVSYEQYF
>TRBV11-3|TRBJ2-5|TRBD1
TGTGCCAGCAGCTCGGGGACAGGGGCCCGTCGGGAGACCCAGTACTTC
CASSSGTGARRETQYF
>TRBV29-1|TRBJ1-2|TRBD1
TGCAGCGTTGGAGAGACAGGGTATGGCTACACCTTC
CSVGETGYGYTF
>TRBV5-1|TRBJ2-5|-
TGCGCCAGCAGCTGGCCCCCGACAGGACAGTACCAAGAGACCCAGTACTTC
CASSWPPTGQYQETQYF
>TRBV5-1|TRBJ2-7|-
TGCGCCAGCAGCTTGGGAGGGTACGAGCAGTACTTC
CASSLGGYEQYF
>TRBV4-2|TRBJ1-5|TRBD1
TGTGCCAGCAGCCAAGAGGGGACAGGGGACAATCAGCCCCAGCATTTT
CASSQEGTGDNQPQHF